Listed below are T cell receptor beta chains from one sample, sequenced in a study of T cell responses to AZD1222 COVID-19 vaccine. The assay was immunoSEQ multiplex PCR, and TCRdb's table has in-frame clones only and misses some. The table has under 40,000 clones, roughly 89% seen once. The sample was peripheral blood, taken on day 0 of AZD1222 vaccination. Receptors originate from an adult in good health. CDR3s include the opening cysteine and the closing phenylalanine or tryptophan. D genes are given only for firm matches. Rows may omit the clone size; those that give it use once, few, many or a size class.

size: -; J: TRBJ1-5; length: 14; D: -; V: TRBV2; DNA: TGTGCCAGCAGTGATTGGCAGGGGATTCAGCCCCAGCATTTT; CDR3: CASSDWQGIQPQHF
size: -; J: TRBJ1-6; length: 15; D: -; V: TRBV19; DNA: TGTGCCAGTACTCCACGGCCCGAATATAATTCACCCCTCCACTTT; CDR3: CASTPRPEYNSPLHF
size: -; J: TRBJ2-7; length: 14; D: -; V: TRBV14; DNA: TGTGCCAGCAGCCACCGGGGACGGGCTGCCGAGCAGTACTTC; CDR3: CASSHRGRAAEQYF
size: -; J: TRBJ1-6; length: 16; D: TRBD1; V: TRBV6-5; DNA: TGTGCCAGCAGCTACAGTCGGACAGGGAGTAATTCACCCCTCCACTTT; CDR3: CASSYSRTGSNSPLHF
size: -; J: TRBJ2-1; length: 14; D: TRBD1; V: TRBV9; DNA: TGTGCCAGCAGCGTATTGACAGGGGTCAATGAGCAGTTCTTC; CDR3: CASSVLTGVNEQFF
size: -; J: TRBJ2-7; length: 13; D: -; V: TRBV5-5; DNA: TGTGCCAGCAGCCGGGGCCCGCAGGACGAGCAGTACTTC; CDR3: CASSRGPQDEQYF
size: -; J: TRBJ1-2; length: 11; D: -; V: TRBV6-1; DNA: TGTGCCAGCAGTGAAAGGGATGGCTACACCTTC; CDR3: CASSERDGYTF
size: -; J: TRBJ2-1; length: 14; D: -; V: TRBV19; DNA: TGTGCCAGTAGTATAGTTAGGGCCTACAATGAGCAGTTCTTC; CDR3: CASSIVRAYNEQFF
size: -; J: TRBJ2-7; length: 15; D: TRBD1; V: TRBV4-1; DNA: TGCGCCAGCAGCCCACATTGGACAGGCTCCTACGAGCAGTACTTC; CDR3: CASSPHWTGSYEQYF
size: -; J: TRBJ2-1; length: 15; D: -; V: TRBV9; DNA: TGTGCCAGCAGCGTTTCTAGCGACTCCTACAATGAGCAGTTCTTC; CDR3: CASSVSSDSYNEQFF
size: -; J: TRBJ2-7; length: 10; D: -; V: TRBV2; DNA: TGTGCCAGCAGCCTCTACGAGCAGTACTTC; CDR3: CASSLYEQYF
size: -; J: TRBJ2-7; length: 15; D: -; V: TRBV5-6; DNA: TGTGCCAGCAGCTTTGTGCCGACCTCCTCCTACGAGCAGTACTTC; CDR3: CASSFVPTSSYEQYF
size: once; J: TRBJ1-2; length: 14; D: -; V: TRBV28; DNA: TGTGCCAGCAGACCACAGGGTCGTAACTATGGCTACACCTTC; CDR3: CASRPQGRNYGYTF
size: few; J: TRBJ2-3; length: 13; D: -; V: TRBV6-2/TRBV6-3; DNA: TGTGCCAGCAGTTATAGTGTAACAGATACGCAGTATTTT; CDR3: CASSYSVTDTQYF
size: few; J: TRBJ1-5; length: 13; D: -; V: TRBV28; DNA: TGTGCCAGCAGTTTTTCGGTTCTTGGGCCCCAGCATTTT; CDR3: CASSFSVLGPQHF
size: -; J: TRBJ1-2; length: 16; D: -; V: TRBV6-1; DNA: TGTGCCAGCAGTGAAGTGAGGAGGGGCCGGCCTGGCGGCTACACCTTC; CDR3: CASSEVRRGRPGGYTF
size: -; J: TRBJ2-2; length: 15; D: -; V: TRBV23-1; DNA: TGCGCCAGCAGTCCTTTCTCAGGGAACACCGGGGAGCTGTTTTTT; CDR3: CASSPFSGNTGELFF
size: -; J: TRBJ1-3; length: 16; D: TRBD1; V: TRBV10-3; DNA: TGTGCCATCAGTGGGGACCGGGACAGGGGTGGAAACACCATATATTTT; CDR3: CAISGDRDRGGNTIYF
size: few; J: TRBJ1-6; length: 16; D: TRBD1; V: TRBV5-4; DNA: TGTGCCAGCAGCAACCGGGGCGAAGGGGGCAGTTCACCCCTCCACTTT; CDR3: CASSNRGEGGSSPLHF
size: -; J: TRBJ2-7; length: 15; D: TRBD2; V: TRBV6-4; DNA: TGTGCCAGCAGTCCTAGCGGGGGGAGCTCCTACGAGCAGTACTTC; CDR3: CASSPSGGSSYEQYF
size: -; J: TRBJ2-5; length: 14; D: TRBD2; V: TRBV10-3; DNA: TGTGCCATCAGTGGGACTAGCGGGGGAGAGACCCAGTACTTC; CDR3: CAISGTSGGETQYF
size: -; J: TRBJ2-2; length: 16; D: TRBD2; V: TRBV7-6; DNA: TGTGCCTCACTGGGGCGGGGGAGCACGAACACCGGGGAGCTGTTTTTT; CDR3: CASLGRGSTNTGELFF
size: -; J: TRBJ2-5; length: 15; D: -; V: TRBV5-1; DNA: TGCGCCAGCAGCTCGGGGCGGGGCCGTTCAGAGACCCAGTACTTC; CDR3: CASSSGRGRSETQYF
size: -; J: TRBJ1-6; length: 15; D: -; V: TRBV7-8; DNA: TGTGCCAGCAGCCGAGGCGGGGGTTTCAGGTCACCCCTCCACTTT; CDR3: CASSRGGGFRSPLHF
size: -; J: TRBJ2-4; length: 14; D: -; V: TRBV28; DNA: TGTGCCAGCAGTTCCGAAACCCCCCGGGGCATTCAGTACTTC; CDR3: CASSSETPRGIQYF
size: -; J: TRBJ2-1; length: 17; D: -; V: TRBV7-2; DNA: TGTGCCAGCAGCCCTAGCCCGGGCACCGTACTCTACAATGAGCAGTTCTTC; CDR3: CASSPSPGTVLYNEQFF
size: -; J: TRBJ1-4; length: 16; D: -; V: TRBV7-9; DNA: TGTGCCAGCAGCTTAGGGACCGGGACCAAAAATGAAAAACTGTTTTTT; CDR3: CASSLGTGTKNEKLFF
size: -; J: TRBJ2-2; length: 16; D: TRBD2; V: TRBV7-8; DNA: TGTGCCAGCAGCTTTTTTAGTAGCGGGAGGACCGGGGAGCTGTTTTTT; CDR3: CASSFFSSGRTGELFF
size: few; J: TRBJ2-1; length: 13; D: -; V: TRBV19; DNA: TGTGCCAGTAGTAGTAGCAGCATCAATGAGCAGTTCTTC; CDR3: CASSSSSINEQFF
size: -; J: TRBJ2-7; length: 13; D: TRBD1; V: TRBV27; DNA: TGTGCCAGCGCTCGGACAGGATCCTACGAGCAGTACTTC; CDR3: CASARTGSYEQYF
size: -; J: TRBJ2-1; length: 15; D: -; V: TRBV6-5; DNA: TGTGCCAGCAGTTACGGGGGAGGGGGCTCCAATGAGCAGTTCTTC; CDR3: CASSYGGGGSNEQFF
size: -; J: TRBJ1-2; length: 16; D: TRBD1; V: TRBV5-4; DNA: TGTGCCAGCAGCTCCCAGGGGGAGCTTCCTAACTATGGCTACACCTTC; CDR3: CASSSQGELPNYGYTF
size: -; J: TRBJ2-5; length: 15; D: TRBD2; V: TRBV4-3; DNA: TGCGCCAGCAGCCAGAGACTAGCGGTTCGAGAGACCCAGTACTTC; CDR3: CASSQRLAVRETQYF
size: few; J: TRBJ1-6; length: 16; D: TRBD1; V: TRBV15; DNA: TGTGCCACCAGCAGTCGACAGGGGTATTATAATTCACCCCTCCACTTT; CDR3: CATSSRQGYYNSPLHF
size: -; J: TRBJ2-7; length: 16; D: TRBD2; V: TRBV4-1; DNA: TGCGCCAGCAGCCAATGGGGACTAGCGGGAGAATACGAGCAGTACTTC; CDR3: CASSQWGLAGEYEQYF
size: -; J: TRBJ2-7; length: 14; D: -; V: TRBV7-2; DNA: TGTGCCAGCAGCTTGTGGAGGGGCGACTACGAGCAGTACTTC; CDR3: CASSLWRGDYEQYF
size: -; J: TRBJ1-2; length: 14; D: TRBD1; V: TRBV6-5; DNA: TGTGCCAGTGAACCGGGACAGGGTAACTATGGCTACACCTTC; CDR3: CASEPGQGNYGYTF
size: -; J: TRBJ1-2; length: 15; D: -; V: TRBV7-2; DNA: TGTGCCAGCAGAGCACCCGGGGGGCAGGGCTATGGCTACACCTTC; CDR3: CASRAPGGQGYGYTF
size: -; J: TRBJ2-7; length: 15; D: TRBD1; V: TRBV6-5; DNA: TGTGCCAGCAGGGGTAGGACAGGGGGGACCTACGAGCAGTACTTC; CDR3: CASRGRTGGTYEQYF
size: -; J: TRBJ2-7; length: 17; D: TRBD2; V: TRBV28; DNA: TGTGCCAGCAGTCTCATCTGGACTAGCGGGGGTCTCTACGAGCAGTACTTC; CDR3: CASSLIWTSGGLYEQYF
size: -; J: TRBJ2-1; length: 16; D: TRBD1; V: TRBV24-1; DNA: TGTGCCACCAGTGATCCCGGGACAGGGCTGAACAATGAGCAGTTCTTC; CDR3: CATSDPGTGLNNEQFF
size: -; J: TRBJ2-5; length: 14; D: -; V: TRBV21-1; DNA: TGTGCCAGCAGCAAATCTGTGTGGTTGGAGACCCAGTACTTC; CDR3: CASSKSVWLETQYF
size: -; J: TRBJ1-5; length: 14; D: -; V: TRBV4-3; DNA: TGCGCCAGCAGCCAGGAGGTTGTGGTGCAGCCCCAGCATTTT; CDR3: CASSQEVVVQPQHF
size: -; J: TRBJ2-2; length: 15; D: -; V: TRBV7-2; DNA: TGTGCCAGCAGCTTAGCGAGTGGGGCTGGCGGGGAGCTGTTTTTT; CDR3: CASSLASGAGGELFF
size: -; J: TRBJ1-1; length: 13; D: -; V: TRBV5-4; DNA: TGTGCCAGCAGCATTCAGGAAGGCACTGAAGCTTTCTTT; CDR3: CASSIQEGTEAFF
size: -; J: TRBJ1-5; length: 15; D: -; V: TRBV24-1; DNA: TGTGCCACCAGTGCTGGGACGGGGAGCAATCAGCCCCAGCATTTT; CDR3: CATSAGTGSNQPQHF
size: -; J: TRBJ2-7; length: 14; D: -; V: TRBV5-1; DNA: TGCGCCAGCAGCTTGTCCCTCCACTCCTACGAGCAGTACTTC; CDR3: CASSLSLHSYEQYF
size: -; J: TRBJ2-7; length: 16; D: TRBD2; V: TRBV4-2; DNA: TGTGCCAGCAGCCAAGATGAGGGCGGGGGGCCTAACGAGCAGTACTTC; CDR3: CASSQDEGGGPNEQYF
size: -; J: TRBJ1-2; length: 15; D: -; V: TRBV6-4; DNA: TGTGCCAGCAGTGACTCTGGGGCCTCGGATTATGGCTACACCTTC; CDR3: CASSDSGASDYGYTF
size: -; J: TRBJ1-1; length: 13; D: -; V: TRBV7-9; DNA: TGTGCCAGCAGCCAAGACCGCGACACTGAAGCTTTCTTT; CDR3: CASSQDRDTEAFF
size: -; J: TRBJ2-7; length: 13; D: TRBD1; V: TRBV5-1; DNA: TGCGCCAGCAGCCTCGGGACAGGGGGCGAGCAGTACTTC; CDR3: CASSLGTGGEQYF
size: -; J: TRBJ2-5; length: 15; D: -; V: TRBV28; DNA: TGTGCCAGCAGGCCGATCCGGGGGGCCCGAGAGACCCAGTACTTC; CDR3: CASRPIRGARETQYF
size: -; J: TRBJ1-5; length: 13; D: -; V: TRBV7-2; DNA: TGTGCCAGCAGCCTCGACACCAATCAGCCCCAGCATTTT; CDR3: CASSLDTNQPQHF
size: -; J: TRBJ2-1; length: 15; D: -; V: TRBV6-4; DNA: TGTGCCAGCAGTCCGGCTGAGAGCTCCTACAATGAGCAGTTCTTC; CDR3: CASSPAESSYNEQFF
size: -; J: TRBJ2-3; length: 18; D: TRBD2; V: TRBV7-6; DNA: TGTGCCAGCAGCTTAGCTCCACGTGAGCGGGGGAACACAGATACGCAGTATTTT; CDR3: CASSLAPRERGNTDTQYF
size: -; J: TRBJ1-1; length: 13; D: TRBD1; V: TRBV2; DNA: TGTGCCAGCAGGGGACAGATGAACACTGAAGCTTTCTTT; CDR3: CASRGQMNTEAFF
size: -; J: TRBJ2-5; length: 18; D: -; V: TRBV3-1/TRBV3-2; DNA: TGTGCCAGCAGCCAAGGAAGTCCGAGGACAGAGACTCAAGAGACCCAGTACTTC; CDR3: CASSQGSPRTETQETQYF